Each of the 5 T cell receptor beta chains below was sequenced from the same sample in a study of patients and donors after allogeneic stem cell transplantation. One entry per CDR3 protein results from TCRdb running MiXCR on the RT-PCR reads. Of about a million distinct CDR3 sequences detected, roughly 17% appear once; the ten largest clones hold 6%. The sequenced material came from blood, either unsorted or a sorted T cell fraction (not recorded which). The receptors were gathered from a human donor who was either an allogeneic HSCT recipient or a stem cell or donor lymphocyte infusion donor (not recorded which). It is not recorded whose cells these are; they may come from a transplant donor.

J is TRBJ2-2 and V is TRBV2, with 10 bases fitting TRBD2. This CDR3 contains 15 residues. Looked up from germline, CDR1 is SNHLY and CDR2 is FYNNEI. V lost 2 bases, J lost 7 bases, and 4 bases stayed unmatched. The chain's CDR3 is CASSELAGVIGELFF. The CDR3, as DNA: TGTGCCAGCAGTGAACTAGCGGGAGTGATCGGGGAGCTGTTTTTT.

The rearrangement links TRBV7-2 to TRBJ2-7; 7 positions match TRBD1. The V gene's germline CDR1 is SGHTA and CDR2 FQGNSA. There are 13 residues in the CDR3. The V segment lost 5 bases and the J segment 7 bases; nucleotides outside the gene matches: 8. The CDR3 nucleotides are TGTGCCAGCAGCATTTCACAGGGGTGGGAGCAGTACTTC. Its protein is CASSISQGWEQYF.

This clonotype appeared a few times. The chain uses TRBV5-1 and TRBJ2-7; D might be TRBD2 (6 bases). This CDR3 comprises 16 residues. V was trimmed by 4 bases and J by 7 bases, leaving 24 bases between them. Germline V lookup: CDR1 SGHRS, CDR2 YFSETQ. The chain's CDR3 is CASSPLRTTKFGEQYF. Here the CDR3 DNA reads TGCGCCAGCAGCCCGCTCCGGACTACCAAATTCGGGGAGCAGTACTTC.

This clonotype has just a few counts. The chain carries TRBV11-3 and TRBJ1-2; D is perhaps TRBD1 (5 bases). CDR1 SGHNT and CDR2 YENEEA come from the germline V gene. The V and J ends lost 1 base and 0 bases respectively, with 12 bases between them. CDR3 size: 16 residues. The CDR3 bases are TGTGCCAGCAGCTTAGGAGGGGCTTCTCCTAACTATGGCTACACCTTC. Its protein is CASSLGGASPNYGYTF.

This clonotype was seen repeatedly, ten times or more. In DNA form, the CDR3 reads TGTGCCAGCGGGACACCATTCGGCGACACTGAAGCTTTCTTT. This gives the protein CASGTPFGDTEAFF. The V and J genes are TRBV9 and TRBJ1-1; D is perhaps TRBD1 (6 bases). In germline, CDR1 is SGDLS, CDR2 YYNGEE. Trimming pared 7 bases from V and 3 bases from J, leaving 16 bases between. This CDR3 spans 14 amino acids. Using reference TRBV9 and TRBJ1-1 for the parts outside the CDR3, the full variable domain is DSGVTQTPKHLITATGQRVTLRCSPRSGDLSVYWYQQSLDQGLQFLIQYYNGEERAKGNILERFSAQQFPDLHSELNLSSLELGDSALYFCASGTPFGDTEAFFGQGTRLTVV.